This T cell receptor beta chain was identified in a study of blood T cell repertoires in COVID-19. Looking at the study overall: Donors in the United States, Italy and Spain gave samples during acute or convalescent COVID-19. Sample material is recorded as cDNA or gDNA derived from T cells, B-cell-depleted T cells, or PBMCs.

Sequencing was performed with immunoSEQ multiplex PCR; in TCRdb, only in-frame clones are kept and a portion is missing. This sample has about 350,000 clones; about 90% occur once, and the top ten carry roughly 1%. CDR1 is SGHVS, CDR2 FQNEAQ, per germline. The CDR3 totals 14 residues. Trimming took 5 bases from V and 6 from J, leaving 14 bases between them. Assignment of participants to cohorts was predicated upon participant-reported clinical history. Either two negative PCRs, clearance, or symptom resolution qualified Cohort 3 donors as recovered. This TCR was sampled from a woman aged 30 to 39 who had recovered from COVID-19. This chain joins TRBV7-8 and TRBJ1-5, with D perhaps TRBD1 (6 bases). The source material was PBMCs or T cells enriched from blood (not recorded which). The CDR3 DNA sequence: TGTGCCAGCAGCCGAGAGAGGGGGACTCAGCCCCAGCATTTT. Its protein product is CASSRERGTQPQHF.